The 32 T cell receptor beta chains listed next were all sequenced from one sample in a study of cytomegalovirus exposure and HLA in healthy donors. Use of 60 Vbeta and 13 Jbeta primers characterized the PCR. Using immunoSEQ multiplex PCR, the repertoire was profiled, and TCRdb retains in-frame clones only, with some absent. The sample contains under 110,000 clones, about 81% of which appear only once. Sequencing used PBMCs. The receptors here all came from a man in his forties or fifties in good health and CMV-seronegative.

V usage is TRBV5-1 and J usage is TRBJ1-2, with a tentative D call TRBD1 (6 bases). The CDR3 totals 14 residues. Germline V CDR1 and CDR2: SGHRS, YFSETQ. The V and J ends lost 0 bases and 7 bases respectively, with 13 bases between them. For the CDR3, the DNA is TGCGCCAGCAGCTTGGTTAACAGGGAATCTGGCTACACCTTC. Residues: CASSLVNRESGYTF.

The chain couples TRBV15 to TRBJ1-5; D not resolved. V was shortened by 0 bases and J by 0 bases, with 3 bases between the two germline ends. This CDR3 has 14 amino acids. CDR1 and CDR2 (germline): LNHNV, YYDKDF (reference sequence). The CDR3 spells CATSRDRSNQPQHF. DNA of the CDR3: TGTGCCACCAGCAGAGATCGTAGCAATCAGCCCCAGCATTTT. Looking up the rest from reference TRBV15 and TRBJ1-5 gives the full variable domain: DAMVIQNPRYQVTQFGKPVTLSCSQTLNHNVMYWYQQKSSQAPKLLFHYYDKDFNNEADTPDNFQSRRPNTSFCFLDIRSPGLGDTAMYLCATSRDRSNQPQHFGDGTRLSIL.

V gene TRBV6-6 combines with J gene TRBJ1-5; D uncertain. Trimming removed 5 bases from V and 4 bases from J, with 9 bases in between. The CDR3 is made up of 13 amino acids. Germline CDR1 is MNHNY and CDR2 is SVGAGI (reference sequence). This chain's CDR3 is CASSPGVNQPQHF. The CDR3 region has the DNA TGTGCCAGCAGTCCCGGTGTAAATCAGCCCCAGCATTTT.

The CDR3 DNA follows: TGTGCCTGGAGTGTACTGAGGGATCAGCCCCAGCATTTT. Protein sequence: CAWSVLRDQPQHF. This chain links TRBV30 with TRBJ1-5; D is undetermined. The CDR3 is made up of 13 amino acids. V was pared by 0 bases and J by 5 bases, with 8 bases between. The germline CDR1 and CDR2 sequences are GTSNPN and SVGIG (reference sequence).

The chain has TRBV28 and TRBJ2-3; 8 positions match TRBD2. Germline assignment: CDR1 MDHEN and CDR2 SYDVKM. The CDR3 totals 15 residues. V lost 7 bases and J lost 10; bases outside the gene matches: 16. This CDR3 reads CASKWTSSLRTPQYF. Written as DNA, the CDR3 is TGTGCCAGCAAGTGGACTAGCTCACTTAGGACTCCGCAGTATTTT.

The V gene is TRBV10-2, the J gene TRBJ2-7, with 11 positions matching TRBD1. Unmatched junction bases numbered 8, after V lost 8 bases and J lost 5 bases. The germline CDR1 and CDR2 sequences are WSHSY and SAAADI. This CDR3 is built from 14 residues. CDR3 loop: CASHLDRGLNEQYF. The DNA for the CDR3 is TGCGCCAGCCACTTGGACAGGGGGCTCAACGAGCAGTACTTC.

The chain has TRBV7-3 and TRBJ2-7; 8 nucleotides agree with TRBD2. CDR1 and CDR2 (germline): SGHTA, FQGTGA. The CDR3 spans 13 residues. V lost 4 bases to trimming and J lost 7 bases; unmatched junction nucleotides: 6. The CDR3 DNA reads TGTGCCAGCAGCTCGGGGGGGACTGAGGAGCAGTACTTC. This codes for CASSSGGTEEQYF. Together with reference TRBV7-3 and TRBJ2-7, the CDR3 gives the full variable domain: GAGVSQTPSNKVTEKGKYVELRCDPISGHTALYWYRQSLGQGPEFLIYFQGTGAADDSGLPNDRFFAVRPEGSVSTLKIQRTERGDSAVYLCASSSGGTEEQYFGPGTRLTVT.

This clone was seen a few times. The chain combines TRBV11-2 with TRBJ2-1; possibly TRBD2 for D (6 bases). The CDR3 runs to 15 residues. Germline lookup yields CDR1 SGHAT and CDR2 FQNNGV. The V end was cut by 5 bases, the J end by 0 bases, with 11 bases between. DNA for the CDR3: TGTGCCAGCAGCGGGGGGTTAAGCTCCTACAATGAGCAGTTCTTC. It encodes CASSGGLSSYNEQFF.

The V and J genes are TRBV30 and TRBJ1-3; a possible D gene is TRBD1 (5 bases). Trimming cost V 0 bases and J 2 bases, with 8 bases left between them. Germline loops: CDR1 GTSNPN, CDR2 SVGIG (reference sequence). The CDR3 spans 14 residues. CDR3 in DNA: TGTGCCTGGAGTGTGCAAGGGGCTGGAAACACCATATATTTT. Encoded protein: CAWSVQGAGNTIYF.

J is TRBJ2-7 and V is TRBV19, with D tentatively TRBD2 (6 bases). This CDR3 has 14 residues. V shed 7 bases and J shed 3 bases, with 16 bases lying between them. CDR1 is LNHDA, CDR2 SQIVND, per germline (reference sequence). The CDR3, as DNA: TGTGCCAGTACCCCCGGGGAGGCCCGCTACGAGCAGTACTTC. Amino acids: CASTPGEARYEQYF.

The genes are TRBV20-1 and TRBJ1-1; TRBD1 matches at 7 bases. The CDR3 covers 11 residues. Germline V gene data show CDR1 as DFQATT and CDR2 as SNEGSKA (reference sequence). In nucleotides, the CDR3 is TGCAGGGGCCCAGGGACAGATCAAGCTTTCTTT. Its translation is CRGPGTDQAFF.

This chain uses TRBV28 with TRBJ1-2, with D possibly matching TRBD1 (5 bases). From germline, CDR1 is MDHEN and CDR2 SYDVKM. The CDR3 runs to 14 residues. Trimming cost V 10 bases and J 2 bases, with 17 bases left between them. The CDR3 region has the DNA TGTGCCACGAGAGAGACAGACCAAAACTATGGCTACACCTTC. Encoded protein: CATRETDQNYGYTF.

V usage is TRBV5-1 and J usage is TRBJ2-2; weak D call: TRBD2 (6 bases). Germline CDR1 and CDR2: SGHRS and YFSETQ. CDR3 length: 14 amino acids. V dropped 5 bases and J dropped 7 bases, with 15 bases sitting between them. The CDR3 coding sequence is TGCGCCAGCAGTCACCTGGAGGGGATCGGGGAGCTGTTTTTT. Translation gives CASSHLEGIGELFF. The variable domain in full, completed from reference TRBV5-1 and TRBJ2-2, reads KAGVTQTPRYLIKTRGQQVTLSCSPISGHRSVSWYQQTPGQGLQFLFEYFSETQRNKGNFPGRFSGRQFSNSRSEMNVSTLELGDSALYLCASSHLEGIGELFFGEGSRLTVL.

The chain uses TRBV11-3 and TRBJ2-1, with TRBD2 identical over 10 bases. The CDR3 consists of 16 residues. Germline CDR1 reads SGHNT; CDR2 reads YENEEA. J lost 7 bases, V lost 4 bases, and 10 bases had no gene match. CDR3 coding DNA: TGTGCCAGCAGCTCGGCCGGGACTAGCGCTGAGAATGAGCAGTTCTTC. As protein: CASSSAGTSAENEQFF.

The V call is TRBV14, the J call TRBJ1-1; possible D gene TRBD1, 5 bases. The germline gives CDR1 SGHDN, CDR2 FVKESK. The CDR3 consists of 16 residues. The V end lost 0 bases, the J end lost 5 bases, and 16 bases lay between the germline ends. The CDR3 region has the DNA TGTGCCAGCAGCCAAGATTCAGACTTCGGGGGGACTGAAGCTTTCTTT. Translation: CASSQDSDFGGTEAFF.

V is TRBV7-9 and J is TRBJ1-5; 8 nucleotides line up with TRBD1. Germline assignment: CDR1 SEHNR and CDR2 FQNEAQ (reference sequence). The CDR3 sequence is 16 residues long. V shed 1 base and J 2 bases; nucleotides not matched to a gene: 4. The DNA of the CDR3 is TGTGCCAGCAGCTTAGGAGGGGGACAGGGCAATCAGCCCCAGCATTTT. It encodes CASSLGGGQGNQPQHF.

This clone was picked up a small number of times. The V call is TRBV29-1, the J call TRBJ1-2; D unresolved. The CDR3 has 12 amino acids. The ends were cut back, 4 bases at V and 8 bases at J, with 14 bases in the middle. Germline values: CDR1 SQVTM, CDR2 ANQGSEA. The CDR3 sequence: CSVGADVGGYTF. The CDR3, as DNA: TGCAGCGTTGGGGCTGACGTGGGCGGCTACACCTTC.

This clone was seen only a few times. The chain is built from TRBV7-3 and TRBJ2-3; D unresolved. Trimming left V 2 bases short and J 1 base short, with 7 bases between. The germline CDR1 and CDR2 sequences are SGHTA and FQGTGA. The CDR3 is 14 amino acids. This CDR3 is CASSLLTRTDTQYF. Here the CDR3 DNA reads TGTGCCAGCAGCTTACTGACACGCACAGATACGCAGTATTTT.

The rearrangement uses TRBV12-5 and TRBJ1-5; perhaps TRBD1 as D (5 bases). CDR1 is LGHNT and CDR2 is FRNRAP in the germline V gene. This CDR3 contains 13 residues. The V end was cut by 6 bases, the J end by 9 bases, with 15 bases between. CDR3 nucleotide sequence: TGTGCTAGTGGGACCTCAATTAGGGGGCCCCAGCATTTT. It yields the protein CASGTSIRGPQHF. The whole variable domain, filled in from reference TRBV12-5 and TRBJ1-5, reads DARVTQTPRHKVTEMGQEVTMRCQPILGHNTVFWYRQTMMQGLELLAYFRNRAPLDDSGMPKDRFSAEMPDATLATLKIQPSEPRDSAVYFCASGTSIRGPQHFGDGTRLSIL.

The CDR3, as DNA: TGTGCCAGCCGCGAATATTCGTCGTACGAGCAGTACTTC. It encodes CASREYSSYEQYF. V usage is TRBV5-6 and J usage is TRBJ2-7, with no clear D. CDR1 and CDR2 from the germline V gene are SGHDT and YYEEEE. Trimming left V 7 bases short and J 4 bases short, with 15 bases between. The CDR3 is made up of 13 amino acids. Using reference TRBV5-6 and TRBJ2-7 for the parts outside the CDR3, the full variable domain is DAGVTQSPTHLIKTRGQQVTLRCSPKSGHDTVSWYQQALGQGPQFIFQYYEEEERQRGNFPDRFSGHQFPNYSSELNVNALLLGDSALYLCASREYSSYEQYFGPGTRLTVT.

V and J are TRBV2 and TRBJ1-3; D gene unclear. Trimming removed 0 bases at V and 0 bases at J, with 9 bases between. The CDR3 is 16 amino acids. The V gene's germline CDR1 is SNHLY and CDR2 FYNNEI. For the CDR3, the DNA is TGTGCCAGCAGTGAAGCCCCAGGCGACTCTGGAAACACCATATATTTT. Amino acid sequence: CASSEAPGDSGNTIYF. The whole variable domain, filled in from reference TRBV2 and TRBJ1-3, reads EPEVTQTPSHQVTQMGQEVILRCVPISNHLYFYWYRQILGQKVEFLVSFYNNEISEKSEIFDDQFSVERPDGSNFTLKIRSTKLEDSAMYFCASSEAPGDSGNTIYFGEGSWLTVV.

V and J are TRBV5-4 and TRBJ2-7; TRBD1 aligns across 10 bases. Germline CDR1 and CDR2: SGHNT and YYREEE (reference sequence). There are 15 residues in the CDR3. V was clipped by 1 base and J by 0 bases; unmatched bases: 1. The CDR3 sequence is CASSLRTGGSYEQYF. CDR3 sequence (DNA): TGTGCCAGCAGCTTGCGGACAGGGGGCTCCTACGAGCAGTACTTC.

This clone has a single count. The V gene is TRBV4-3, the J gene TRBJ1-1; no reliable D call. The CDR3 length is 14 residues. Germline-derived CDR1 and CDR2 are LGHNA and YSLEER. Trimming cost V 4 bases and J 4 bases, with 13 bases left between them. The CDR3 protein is CASSLKSRSTEAFF. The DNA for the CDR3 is TGCGCCAGCAGCCTGAAATCTAGGAGCACTGAAGCTTTCTTT.

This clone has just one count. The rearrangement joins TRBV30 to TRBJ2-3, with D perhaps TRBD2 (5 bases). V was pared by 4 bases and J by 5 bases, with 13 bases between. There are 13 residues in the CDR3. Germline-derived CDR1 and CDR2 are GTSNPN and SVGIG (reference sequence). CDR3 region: CAWTRPGKDTQYF. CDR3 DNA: TGTGCCTGGACGCGGCCGGGGAAAGATACGCAGTATTTT.

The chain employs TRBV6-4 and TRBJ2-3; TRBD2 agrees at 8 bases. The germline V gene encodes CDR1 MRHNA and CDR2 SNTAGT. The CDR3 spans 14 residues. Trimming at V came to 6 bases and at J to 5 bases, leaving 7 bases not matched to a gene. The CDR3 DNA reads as TGTGCCAGCAGCCCTAGCGGGTGGGGAGATACGCAGTATTTT. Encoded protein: CASSPSGWGDTQYF.

The CDR3 DNA sequence: TGTGCCAGTAGTATCTCGGACAGGGGGCACAATGAGCAGTTCTTC. It yields the protein CASSISDRGHNEQFF. This rearrangement joins TRBV19 to TRBJ2-1; 11 nucleotides align to TRBD1. Germline V gene sequence: CDR1 LNHDA, CDR2 SQIVND (reference sequence). After removal of 3 bases from V and 5 bases from J, the junction contained 3 bases not matched to a gene. The CDR3 runs to 15 residues.

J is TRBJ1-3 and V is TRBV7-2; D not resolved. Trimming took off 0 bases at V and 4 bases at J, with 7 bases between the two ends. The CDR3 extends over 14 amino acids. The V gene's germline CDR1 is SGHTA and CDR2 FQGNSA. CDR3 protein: CASSLARAGNTIYF. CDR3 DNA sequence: TGTGCCAGCAGCTTAGCCCGCGCGGGAAACACCATATATTTT.

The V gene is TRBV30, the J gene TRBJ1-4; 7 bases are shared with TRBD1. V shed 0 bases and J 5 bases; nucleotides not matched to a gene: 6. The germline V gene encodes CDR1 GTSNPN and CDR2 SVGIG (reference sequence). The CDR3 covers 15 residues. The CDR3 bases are TGTGCCTGGAGTGTAAAGGGGGCAGGGAATGAAAAACTGTTTTTT. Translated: CAWSVKGAGNEKLFF.

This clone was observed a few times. CDR3 bases: TGTGCCAGCAGTTACTCGTTAAGGGGGACCTACGAGCAGTACTTC. Protein sequence: CASSYSLRGTYEQYF. This chain joins TRBV6-5 and TRBJ2-7, with D perhaps TRBD1 (6 bases). V was cut by 0 bases and J by 2 bases, with 11 bases left in between. There are 15 residues in the CDR3. The V gene's germline CDR1 is MNHEY and CDR2 SVGAGI.

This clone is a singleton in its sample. CDR3 loop: CASWGTVNQPQHF. DNA for the CDR3: TGTGCCAGCTGGGGGACAGTCAATCAGCCCCAGCATTTT. J is TRBJ1-5 and V is TRBV21-1; the DNA was not compared with TRBD1, the D call given in the table. TRBV21-1 is a pseudogene locus. The CDR3 covers 13 residues.

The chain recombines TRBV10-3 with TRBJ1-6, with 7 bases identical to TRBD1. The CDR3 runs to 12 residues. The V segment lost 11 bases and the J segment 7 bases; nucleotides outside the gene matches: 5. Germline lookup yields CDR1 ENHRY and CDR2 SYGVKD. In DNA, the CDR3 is TGTGCCTCAGGGACAGCCAATTCACCCCTCCACTTT. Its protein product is CASGTANSPLHF.

DNA of the CDR3: TGTGCCAGCAGCGCGTTGGGGGGTAACGCCAAAAACATTCAGTACTTC. It yields the protein CASSALGGNAKNIQYF. This chain uses TRBV5-4 with TRBJ2-4, with a possible D match to TRBD2 (6 bases). This CDR3 has 16 amino acids. Germline V lookup: CDR1 SGHNT, CDR2 YYREEE (reference sequence). Trimming shortened V by 4 bases and J by 1 base, and 15 bases separated the two germline ends.